These T cell receptor beta chains were read from a single sample in a study of blood T cell repertoires in COVID-19. This table comes from immunoSEQ multiplex PCR, and its TCRdb copy is limited to in-frame clones, with some not included. The sample includes 140,000 to 150,000 clones, around 81% of them seen just once. The material sequenced was PBMCs or T cells enriched from blood (not recorded which). All receptors derive from a woman aged 40 to 49 who had recovered from COVID-19. The CDR3 runs from the conserved cysteine through the conserved F or W. The D gene is left open where the match is weak. Expanded clones are given a class, and other clones once, few, many or no size at all.

d_gene	v_gene	abundance	j_gene	CDR3aa	CDR3nt
TRBD1	TRBV27	.	TRBJ1-4	CASSSTGTELFF	TGTGCCAGCAGTTCGACAGGGACGGAACTGTTTTTT
.	TRBV28	.	TRBJ1-1	CASSLGRGNTEAFF	TGTGCCAGCAGTTTGGGGCGGGGGAACACTGAAGCTTTCTTT
.	TRBV25-1	.	TRBJ1-2	CASSESGGDWGNYGYTF	TGTGCCAGCAGTGAATCTGGGGGGGACTGGGGTAACTATGGCTACACCTTC
TRBD2	TRBV13	.	TRBJ2-4	CASSQRGLAGVVAKNIQYF	TGTGCCAGCAGTCAACGTGGACTAGCGGGAGTTGTAGCCAAAAACATTCAGTACTTC
.	TRBV5-6	.	TRBJ1-1	CASRRQISNTEAFF	TGTGCCAGCAGGCGACAGATTTCGAACACTGAAGCTTTCTTT
TRBD1	TRBV5-1	.	TRBJ1-2	CASKTAGTGVIGYTF	TGCGCCAGCAAAACCGCCGGGACAGGGGTGATTGGCTACACCTTC
TRBD1	TRBV27	.	TRBJ1-6	CASSLQGQGPRDNSPLHF	TGTGCCAGCAGTTTACAGGGACAGGGGCCCCGAGATAATTCACCCCTCCACTTT
TRBD2	TRBV5-6	.	TRBJ2-5	CASSFVGGLAETQYF	TGTGCCAGCAGCTTCGTCGGGGGACTAGCGGAGACCCAGTACTTC
.	TRBV10-3	.	TRBJ2-5	CAISPAARETQYF	TGTGCCATCAGCCCCGCGGCGCGGGAGACCCAGTACTTC
TRBD2	TRBV19	.	TRBJ2-7	CASSIGSGPQEQYF	TGTGCCAGTAGTATAGGTAGCGGGCCCCAGGAGCAGTACTTC
.	TRBV12-3/TRBV12-4	.	TRBJ1-2	CASTSGRDYGYTF	TGTGCCAGCACCTCGGGAAGAGACTATGGCTACACCTTC
.	TRBV9	once	TRBJ1-2	CASSVRENYGYTF	TGTGCCAGCAGCGTTCGGGAGAACTATGGCTACACCTTC
TRBD1	TRBV27	.	TRBJ2-7	CASSPGTGGYEQYF	TGTGCCAGCAGTCCCGGGACAGGGGGCTACGAGCAGTACTTC
.	TRBV25-1	.	TRBJ2-7	CASSGDRGAVYEQYF	TGTGCCAGCAGTGGAGACCGGGGTGCGGTCTACGAGCAGTACTTC
TRBD2	TRBV6-5	.	TRBJ2-7	CASSPSSGVYYEQYF	TGTGCCAGCAGTCCTTCTAGCGGGGTATACTACGAGCAGTACTTC
TRBD2	TRBV6-5	few	TRBJ2-3	CASSSVAGGPDTQYF	TGTGCCAGCAGTAGCGTAGCGGGGGGGCCAGATACGCAGTATTTT
.	TRBV9	.	TRBJ2-1	CASSVVPGTRTYNEQFF	TGTGCCAGCAGCGTAGTGCCGGGCACTAGAACCTACAATGAGCAGTTCTTC
.	TRBV7-9	once	TRBJ1-4	CASSPYGRVNEKLFF	TGTGCCAGCAGCCCCTACGGCAGGGTTAATGAAAAACTGTTTTTT
.	TRBV5-1	.	TRBJ1-1	CASSLAGGDMYTEAFF	TGCGCCAGCAGCTTAGCGGGGGGCGATATGTACACTGAAGCTTTCTTT
TRBD1	TRBV5-1	.	TRBJ2-7	CASSWVGGREEQYF	TGCGCCAGCAGTTGGGTAGGGGGCAGGGAAGAGCAGTACTTC
TRBD2	TRBV5-1	.	TRBJ2-2	CASSPGGGAGTGELFF	TGCGCCAGCAGCCCCGGGGGAGGGGCCGGCACCGGGGAGCTGTTTTTT
.	TRBV10-3	.	TRBJ1-5	CAISEGGLGEPQHF	TGTGCCATCAGTGAGGGAGGGTTGGGGGAGCCCCAGCATTTT